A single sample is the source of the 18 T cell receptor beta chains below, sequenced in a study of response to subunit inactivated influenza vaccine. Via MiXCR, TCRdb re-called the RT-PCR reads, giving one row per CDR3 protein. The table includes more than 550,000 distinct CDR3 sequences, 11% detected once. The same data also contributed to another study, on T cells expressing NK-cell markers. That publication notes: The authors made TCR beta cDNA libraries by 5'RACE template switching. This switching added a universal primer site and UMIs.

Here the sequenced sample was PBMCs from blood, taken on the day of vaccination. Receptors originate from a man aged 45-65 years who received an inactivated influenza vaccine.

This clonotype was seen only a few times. The CDR3 is CASSFGLAGNNEQFF. CDR3 DNA sequence: TGTGCCAGCAGTTTTGGGCTAGCGGGCAACAATGAGCAGTTCTTC. The rearrangement links TRBV7-9 to TRBJ2-1; 8 bases align to TRBD2. The length of the CDR3 is 15 residues. J was trimmed by 5 bases and V by 6 bases; bases with no gene match: 9. Germline CDR1 is SEHNR and CDR2 is FQNEAQ (reference sequence).

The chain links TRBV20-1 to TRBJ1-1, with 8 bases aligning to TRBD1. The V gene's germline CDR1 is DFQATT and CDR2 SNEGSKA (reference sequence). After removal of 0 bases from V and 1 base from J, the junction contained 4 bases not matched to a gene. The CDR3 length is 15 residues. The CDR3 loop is CSARDGGQGNTEAFF. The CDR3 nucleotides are TGCAGTGCTAGAGATGGCGGACAGGGGAACACTGAAGCTTTCTTT.

The DNA for the CDR3 is TGTGCCAGTAGGCTACAGGGGATGGATCAGCCCCAGCATTTT. Translating gives CASRLQGMDQPQHF. The chain joins TRBV19 to TRBJ1-5; 7 bases match TRBD1. This CDR3 contains 14 residues. Germline lookup yields CDR1 LNHDA and CDR2 SQIVND (reference sequence). With V trimmed by 6 bases and J by 5 bases, 7 bases remained unmatched. Variable domain in full (rest from reference TRBV19 and TRBJ1-5): DGGITQSPKYLFRKEGQNVTLSCEQNLNHDAMYWYRQDPGQGLRLIYYSQIVNDFQKGDIAEGYSVSREKKESFPLTVTSAQKNPTAFYLCASRLQGMDQPQHFGDGTRLSIL.

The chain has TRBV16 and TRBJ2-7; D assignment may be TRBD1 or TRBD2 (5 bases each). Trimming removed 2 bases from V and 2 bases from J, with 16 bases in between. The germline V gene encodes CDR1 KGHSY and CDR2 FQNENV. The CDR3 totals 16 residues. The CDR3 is CASSQLASGSPYEQYF. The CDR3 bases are TGTGCCAGCAGCCAACTCGCGTCAGGGAGCCCCTACGAGCAGTACTTC.

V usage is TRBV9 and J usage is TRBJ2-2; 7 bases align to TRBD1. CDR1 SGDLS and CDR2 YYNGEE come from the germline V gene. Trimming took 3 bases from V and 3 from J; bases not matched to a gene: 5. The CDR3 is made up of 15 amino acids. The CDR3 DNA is TGTGCCAGCAGCGCAGTCACAGGGGACACCGGGGAGCTGTTTTTT. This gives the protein CASSAVTGDTGELFF.

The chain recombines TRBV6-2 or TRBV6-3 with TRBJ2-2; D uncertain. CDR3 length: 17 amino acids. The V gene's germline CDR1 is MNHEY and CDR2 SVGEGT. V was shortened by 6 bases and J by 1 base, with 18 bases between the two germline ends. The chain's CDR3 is CASSHEAGNLNTGELFF. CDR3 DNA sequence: TGTGCCAGCAGCCACGAGGCCGGAAATTTGAACACCGGGGAGCTGTTTTTT.

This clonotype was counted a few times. The CDR3 protein is CASSPVGSSYEQYF. The CDR3 bases are TGTGCCAGTAGCCCTGTCGGGAGCTCCTACGAGCAGTACTTC. The chain links TRBV19 to TRBJ2-7; a weak D match, TRBD2 (6 bases). CDR1 is LNHDA, CDR2 SQIVND, per germline (reference sequence). V was cut by 6 bases and J by 0 bases, with 12 bases left in between. The CDR3 loop spans 14 amino acids.

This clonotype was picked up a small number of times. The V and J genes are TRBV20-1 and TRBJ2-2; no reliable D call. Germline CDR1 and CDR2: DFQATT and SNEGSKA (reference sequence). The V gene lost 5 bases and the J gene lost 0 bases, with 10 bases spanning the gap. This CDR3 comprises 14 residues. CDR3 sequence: CSAPARPNTGELFF. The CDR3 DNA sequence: TGCAGTGCTCCCGCAAGGCCGAACACCGGGGAGCTGTTTTTT.

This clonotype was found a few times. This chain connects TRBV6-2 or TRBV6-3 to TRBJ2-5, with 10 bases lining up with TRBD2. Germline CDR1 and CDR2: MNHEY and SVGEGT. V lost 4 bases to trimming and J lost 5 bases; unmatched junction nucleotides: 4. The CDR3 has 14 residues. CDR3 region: CASSSPGLAETQYF. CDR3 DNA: TGTGCCAGCAGTTCACCGGGACTAGCGGAGACCCAGTACTTC.

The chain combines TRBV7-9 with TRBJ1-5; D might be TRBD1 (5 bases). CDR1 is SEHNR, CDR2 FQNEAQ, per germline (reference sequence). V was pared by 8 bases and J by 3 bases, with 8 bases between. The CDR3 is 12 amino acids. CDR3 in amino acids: CASGADNQPQHF. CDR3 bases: TGTGCCAGCGGGGCAGACAATCAGCCCCAGCATTTT.

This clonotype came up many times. CDR3: CASTPDSNYGYTF. DNA for the CDR3: TGTGCCAGCACCCCGGACAGCAACTATGGCTACACCTTC. The chain is built from TRBV9 and TRBJ1-2, with D tentatively TRBD1 (6 bases). CDR3 length: 13 residues. From germline, CDR1 is SGDLS and CDR2 YYNGEE. Trimming left V 6 bases short and J 2 bases short, with 11 bases between.

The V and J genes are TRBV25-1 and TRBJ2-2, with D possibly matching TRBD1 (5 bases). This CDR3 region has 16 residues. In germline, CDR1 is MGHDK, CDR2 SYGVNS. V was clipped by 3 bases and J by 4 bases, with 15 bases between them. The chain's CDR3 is CASSDEGHSSTGELFF. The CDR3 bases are TGTGCCAGCAGTGATGAAGGACACTCTTCCACCGGGGAGCTGTTTTTT.

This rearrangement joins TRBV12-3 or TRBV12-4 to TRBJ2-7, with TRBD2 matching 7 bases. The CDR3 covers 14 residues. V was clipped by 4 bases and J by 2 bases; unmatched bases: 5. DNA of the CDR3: TGTGCCAGCAGTTCGGGGGGATGGACCTACGAGCAGTACTTC. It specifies CASSSGGWTYEQYF.

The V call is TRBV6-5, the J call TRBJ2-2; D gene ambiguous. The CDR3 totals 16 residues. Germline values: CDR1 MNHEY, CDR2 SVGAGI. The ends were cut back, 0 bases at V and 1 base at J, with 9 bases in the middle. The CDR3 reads CASSYSTYGNTGELFF. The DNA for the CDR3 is TGTGCCAGCAGTTACTCGACGTACGGGAACACCGGGGAGCTGTTTTTT.

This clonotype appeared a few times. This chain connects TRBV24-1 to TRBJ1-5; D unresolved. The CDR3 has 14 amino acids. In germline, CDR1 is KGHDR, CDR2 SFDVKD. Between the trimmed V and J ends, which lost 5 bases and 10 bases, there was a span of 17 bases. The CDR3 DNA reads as TGTGCCACCAGTGCCCGGGCGGCCTTTGACCCCCAGCATTTT. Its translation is CATSARAAFDPQHF.

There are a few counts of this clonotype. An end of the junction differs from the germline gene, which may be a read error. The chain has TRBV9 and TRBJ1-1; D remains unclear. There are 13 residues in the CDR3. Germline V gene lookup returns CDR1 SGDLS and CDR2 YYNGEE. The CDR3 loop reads CASSVGLKTEAFF. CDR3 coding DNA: TGTGCCAGCAGCGTAGGTCTGAAGACTGAAGCTTTCTTT.

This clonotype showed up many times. The CDR3 DNA follows: TGTGCCAGCAGCCACCCAAGCCCCCAGCGGGAGTACTCCTACGAGCAGTACTTC. This codes for CASSHPSPQREYSYEQYF. J is TRBJ2-7 and V is TRBV4-2; TRBD2 aligns across 8 bases. There are 18 residues in the CDR3. Germline V gene lookup returns CDR1 LGHNA and CDR2 YNFKEQ. The V and J ends lost 3 bases and 0 bases, in that order; junction bases with no gene match: 13.

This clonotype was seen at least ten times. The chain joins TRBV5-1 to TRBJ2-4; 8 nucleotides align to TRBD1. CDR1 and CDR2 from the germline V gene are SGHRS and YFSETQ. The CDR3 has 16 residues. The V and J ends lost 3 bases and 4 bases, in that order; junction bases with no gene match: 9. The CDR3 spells CASSYQARTGKNIQYF. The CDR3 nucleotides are TGCGCCAGCAGCTACCAAGCGCGGACAGGGAAAAACATTCAGTACTTC.